This T cell receptor (beta chain) was found in a study of STAT5B mutations in CD4+ large granular lymphocyte leukemia. The survey-level immunoSEQ assay was used. The protocol was immunoSEQ multiplex PCR, while the TCRdb copy is restricted to in-frame clones and leaves out a portion. This table holds about 35,000 clones, around 63% found once. General study findings and limits: Approximately 25% of private leukemic clonotypes occurred rarely in other patients' non-leukemic repertoires. Data were not HLA-matched across samples. TRBV06-family usage was enriched in top patient clones (8/27) versus controls (2/35).

V lost 6 bases to trimming and J lost 1 base, with 1 base between them. This CDR3 has 11 residues. Germline CDR1 reads MNHNS; CDR2 reads SASEGT. Turning to this clone: The antigen is unknown. Other DNA sequences from this sample encode an identical CDR3 as well.

The chain links TRBV6-1 to TRBJ2-1; the D is unclear. Sequenced sample: CD4+ T cells from blood buffy coats. This TCR was sampled from a human donor in good health. The CDR3 loop is CASRSYNEQFF. In DNA form, the CDR3 reads TGTGCCAGCAGGTCCTACAATGAGCAGTTCTTC.